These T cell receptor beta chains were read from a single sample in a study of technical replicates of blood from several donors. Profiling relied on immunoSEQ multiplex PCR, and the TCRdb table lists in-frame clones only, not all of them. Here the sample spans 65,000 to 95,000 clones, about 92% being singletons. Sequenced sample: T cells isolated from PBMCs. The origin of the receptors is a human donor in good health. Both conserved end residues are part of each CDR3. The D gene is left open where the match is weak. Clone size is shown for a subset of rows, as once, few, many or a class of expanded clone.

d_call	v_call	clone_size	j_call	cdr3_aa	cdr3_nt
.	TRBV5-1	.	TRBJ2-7	CASSLAAGTSYEQYF	TGCGCCAGCAGCTTGGCGGCGGGAACCTCCTACGAGCAGTACTTC
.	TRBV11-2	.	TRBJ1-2	CASSGHFYGYTF	TGTGCCAGCAGCGGCCATTTCTATGGCTACACCTTC
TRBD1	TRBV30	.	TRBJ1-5	CAWRAPGTAINQPQHF	TGTGCCTGGAGAGCTCCCGGGACAGCAATAAATCAGCCCCAGCATTTT
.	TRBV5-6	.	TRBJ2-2	CASSLGRTQRAGELFF	TGTGCCAGCAGCTTGGGGCGGACACAAAGAGCCGGGGAGCTGTTTTTT
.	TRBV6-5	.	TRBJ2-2	CASSYFQGNTGELFF	TGTGCCAGCAGTTACTTCCAGGGGAACACCGGGGAGCTGTTTTTT
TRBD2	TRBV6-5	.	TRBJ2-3	CASSFAGGPGTDTQYF	TGTGCCAGCAGTTTTGCGGGAGGGCCGGGGACAGATACGCAGTATTTT
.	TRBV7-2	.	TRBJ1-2	CASSTYRDYGYTF	TGTGCCAGCAGCACATACAGGGACTATGGCTACACCTTC
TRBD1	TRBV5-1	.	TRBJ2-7	CASSLVGTGYTGYEQYF	TGCGCCAGCAGCTTGGTGGGGACAGGGTACACGGGCTACGAGCAGTACTTC
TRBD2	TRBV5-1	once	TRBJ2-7	CASSLEGGKDEQYF	TGCGCCAGCAGCTTGGAGGGAGGGAAGGACGAGCAGTACTTC
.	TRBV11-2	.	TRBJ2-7	CASSLPDYSQQYF	TGTGCCAGCAGCCTTCCGGACTATTCACAGCAGTACTTC
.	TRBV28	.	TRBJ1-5	CASSLFQDNQPQHF	TGTGCCAGCAGTTTATTTCAGGACAATCAGCCCCAGCATTTT
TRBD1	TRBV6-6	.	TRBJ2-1	CASSPERQGSRNEQFF	TGTGCCAGCAGTCCCGAAAGACAGGGTTCGCGCAATGAGCAGTTCTTC
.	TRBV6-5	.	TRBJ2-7	CAASPTGAWGEQYF	TGTGCCGCCTCCCCTACAGGCGCCTGGGGCGAGCAGTACTTC
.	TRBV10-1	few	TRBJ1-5	CASSASFDRRYSNQPQHF	TGCGCCAGCAGTGCCTCCTTCGACAGGAGATATAGCAATCAGCCCCAGCATTTT
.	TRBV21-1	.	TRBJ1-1	CASSKAGRGQLGTEAFF	TGTGCCAGCAGCAAAGCGGGCAGGGGGCAGCTTGGGACTGAAGCTTTCTTT
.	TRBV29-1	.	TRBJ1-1	CSAGGVRRNTEAFF	TGCAGCGCCGGAGGGGTCCGGAGGAACACTGAAGCTTTCTTT
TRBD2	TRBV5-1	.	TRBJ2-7	CASCSGGLAGGEQYF	TGCGCCAGCTGCTCCGGAGGACTAGCGGGAGGCGAGCAGTACTTC
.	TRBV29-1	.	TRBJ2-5	CSVQMETQYF	TGCAGCGTTCAGATGGAGACCCAGTACTTC
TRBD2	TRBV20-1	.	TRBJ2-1	CSVLGTIEQFF	TGCAGCGTCCTTGGGACTATAGAGCAGTTCTTC
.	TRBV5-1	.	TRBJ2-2	CASSLVPGDTGELFF	TGCGCCAGCAGCTTGGTGCCAGGCGACACCGGGGAGCTGTTTTTT
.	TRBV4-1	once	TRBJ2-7	CASSQVNTGSYEQYF	TGCGCCAGCAGCCAAGTAAACACGGGGTCCTACGAGCAGTACTTC
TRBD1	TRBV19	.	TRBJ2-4	CATHSDRSASRNIQYF	TGTGCCACCCATTCGGACAGGTCGGCGTCCAGAAACATTCAGTACTTC
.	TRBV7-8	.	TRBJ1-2	CASSLDVLSYGYTF	TGTGCCAGCAGCTTAGATGTCCTTAGTTATGGCTACACCTTC
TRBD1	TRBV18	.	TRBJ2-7	CASSPRQGARSNEQYF	TGTGCCAGCTCACCTCGGCAGGGGGCTAGGTCGAACGAGCAGTACTTC
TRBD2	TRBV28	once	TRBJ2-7	CASSLLAGVSLPNEQYF	TGTGCCAGCAGTTTGCTAGCGGGAGTTTCCCTTCCTAACGAGCAGTACTTC
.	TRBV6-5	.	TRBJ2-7	CASRQGISYEQYF	TGTGCCAGCAGGCAGGGAATCTCCTACGAGCAGTACTTC
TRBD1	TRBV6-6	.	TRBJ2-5	CASRNRGFGGTQYF	TGTGCCAGCAGGAACAGGGGTTTTGGCGGGACCCAGTACTTC
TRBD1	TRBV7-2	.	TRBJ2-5	CASSWGTGETQYF	TGTGCCAGCAGCTGGGGGACAGGAGAGACCCAGTACTTC
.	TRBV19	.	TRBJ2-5	CASSTRGHTRTTFQETQYF	TGTGCCAGTAGTACCAGGGGACACACCAGGACAACTTTCCAAGAGACCCAGTACTTC
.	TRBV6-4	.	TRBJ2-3	CASSDGGADTQYF	TGTGCCAGCAGTGATGGAGGGGCAGATACGCAGTATTTT
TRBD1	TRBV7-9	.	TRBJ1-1	CASDDNRGGGAFF	TGTGCCAGCGATGACAACAGGGGTGGTGGAGCTTTCTTT
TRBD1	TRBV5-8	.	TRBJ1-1	CASSPGDRGAEAFF	TGTGCCAGCAGCCCCGGGGACAGGGGGGCTGAAGCTTTCTTT
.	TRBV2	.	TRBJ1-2	CASKRRQAYGYTF	TGTGCCAGTAAGAGAAGACAGGCCTATGGCTACACCTTC
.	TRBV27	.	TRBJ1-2	CASSVTPPYNGYTF	TGTGCCAGCAGTGTAACACCGCCTTACAATGGCTACACCTTC
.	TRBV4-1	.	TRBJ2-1	CASSQDQGIEQFF	TGCGCCAGCAGCCAAGATCAGGGAATTGAGCAGTTCTTC
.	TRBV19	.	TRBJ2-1	CASSIVGRGSYNEQFF	TGTGCCAGTAGTATAGTAGGCAGGGGATCCTACAATGAGCAGTTCTTC
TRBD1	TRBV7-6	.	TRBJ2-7	CASSSGGDRVYREQYF	TGTGCCAGCAGCTCTGGGGGGGACAGGGTATATCGGGAGCAGTACTTC
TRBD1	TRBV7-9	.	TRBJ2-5	CASSRGQGGETQYF	TGTGCCAGCAGCCGGGGACAGGGTGGGGAGACCCAGTACTTC
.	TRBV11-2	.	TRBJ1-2	CASSAIQGIWGYTF	TGTGCCAGCAGCGCGATACAGGGTATTTGGGGCTACACCTTC
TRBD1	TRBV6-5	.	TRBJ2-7	CASRFYGTGPYEQYF	TGTGCCAGCAGATTTTACGGGACAGGGCCCTACGAGCAGTACTTC
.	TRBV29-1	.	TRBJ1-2	CSVGLEGQGVFGYTF	TGCAGCGTTGGGCTGGAGGGGCAGGGTGTCTTTGGCTACACCTTC
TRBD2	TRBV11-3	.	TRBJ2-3	CASSTPRGGGVADTQYF	TGTGCCAGCAGCACACCGCGGGGGGGCGGGGTGGCAGATACGCAGTATTTT
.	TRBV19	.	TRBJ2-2	CASSIEGFTGELFF	TGTGCCAGTAGTATAGAGGGCTTCACCGGGGAGCTGTTTTTT
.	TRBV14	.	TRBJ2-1	CASSPTDRYNEQFF	TGTGCCAGCAGCCCCACCGACAGGTACAATGAGCAGTTCTTC